The clone carrying this TCR beta chain has just a few counts. Its specificity is not known. The data are from a study of T cell repertoires in cytomegalovirus infection. TCRdb used MiXCR to reprocess the reads, holding one entry per CDR3 protein. The table shows approximately 590,000 distinct CDR3 sequences, with approximately 40% occurring only once. Broader study findings: HLA-C-restricted TCR beta clonotypes specific for CMV led the ex vivo response.

Trimming stripped 1 base from V and 0 bases from J, with 8 bases between. Germline V gene data show CDR1 as SGHRS and CDR2 as YFSETQ. This CDR3 region has 16 residues. The clonotype originates from a human donor in good health (CMV status not recorded). Some clones in this sample may be carry-over from other donors' samples. The source material was cultured PBMCs, sampled from culture after CMV antigen stimulation. The chain carries TRBV5-1 and TRBJ2-6; D may be TRBD2 (5 bases). CDR3 region: CASSLTGSSGANVLTF. In DNA form, the CDR3 reads TGCGCCAGCAGCTTGACGGGGAGCTCTGGGGCCAACGTCCTGACTTTC.